The rows below give T cell receptor beta chains drawn from one sample of a study of shared clonotypes between healthy human individuals. The protocol was immunoSEQ multiplex PCR, while the TCRdb copy is restricted to in-frame clones and leaves out a portion. The sample lists roughly 2.1 million clones, 85% to 95% seen once, with more than 1.5% in the top ten. Sequenced input: naive CD8+ T cells from PBMCs. The source of these receptors is a man aged 18 to 29 in good health. Some clones in this sample may be carry-over from other donors' samples. Both conserved end residues are part of each CDR3. Each record gives: J gene, clone size, V gene, D gene, CDR3 DNA, CDR3 protein. A D gene is named only where the DNA matches it firmly. Clone size is not always given. Where it is, it says once, few, many or a class for expanded clones.

TRBJ2-7	NA	TRBV11-1	NA	TGTGCCAGCAGCTTAAGAGACAATCCTTCCTACGAGCAGTACTTC	CASSLRDNPSYEQYF
TRBJ2-1	NA	TRBV28	NA	TGTGCCAGCAGTTTAAGGACCCACAATGAGCAGTTCTTC	CASSLRTHNEQFF
TRBJ2-7	NA	TRBV7-9	NA	TGTGCCAGCAGCTTAGCGCGACTACCTCGAGAGCAGTACTTC	CASSLARLPREQYF
TRBJ2-6	NA	TRBV18	TRBD1	TGTGCCAGCTCACCACCGGGACAGGGTTCCCCAAGCTCTGGGGCCAACGTCCTGACTTTC	CASSPPGQGSPSSGANVLTF
TRBJ2-7	NA	TRBV7-6	TRBD2	TGTGCCAGCACCGGACTAGCGGGAGGGCCGTCCTACGAGCAGTACTTC	CASTGLAGGPSYEQYF
TRBJ1-4	NA	TRBV28	NA	TGTGCCAGCAGTTTTGGGGGAATCTCAACTAATGAAAAACTGTTTTTT	CASSFGGISTNEKLFF
TRBJ1-5	NA	TRBV7-9	TRBD1	TGTGCCAGCAGCCGGACAGGGGGCAATCAGCCCCAGCATTTT	CASSRTGGNQPQHF
TRBJ2-7	NA	TRBV7-8	NA	TGTGCCAGCAGCGAGACCAGGACAGTCCACGAGCAGTACTTC	CASSETRTVHEQYF
TRBJ2-1	once	TRBV20-1	TRBD2	TGCAGTGCGGGACTAGCAAATGAGCAGTTCTTC	CSAGLANEQFF
TRBJ1-1	NA	TRBV19	NA	TGTGCCACCAGGACCGGAGGTGTTGAAGCTTTCTTT	CATRTGGVEAFF
TRBJ2-4	NA	TRBV29-1	TRBD1	TGCAGCGTTGAGGGTGCCGGGACAGGGGAAAACATTCAGTACTTC	CSVEGAGTGENIQYF
TRBJ2-7	NA	TRBV5-4	NA	TGTGCCAGCAGCTTGACAGGGAGCACCTACGAGCAGTACTTC	CASSLTGSTYEQYF
TRBJ2-7	NA	TRBV4-3	TRBD2	TGCGCCAGCAGCCAAGAGGCTAGCGGGAGTTACGAGCAGTACTTC	CASSQEASGSYEQYF
TRBJ2-2	NA	TRBV7-9	NA	TGTGCCAGCAGCTGGACTTTTAACACCGGGGAGCTGTTTTTT	CASSWTFNTGELFF
TRBJ2-7	NA	TRBV13	TRBD1	TGTGCCAGCAGCTTAGGTGGACAGGGGCGTCCGGAGACGTACTTC	CASSLGGQGRPETYF
TRBJ2-1	NA	TRBV11-3	NA	TGTGCCAGCAGCTCGACTTCCTCCTACAATGAGCAGTTCTTC	CASSSTSSYNEQFF
TRBJ2-7	NA	TRBV27	NA	TGTGCCAGCAGTCATCGGACGGGTAACTACGAGCAGTACTTC	CASSHRTGNYEQYF
TRBJ2-1	once	TRBV19	TRBD1	TGTGCCAGTAGGCCGACAGGGGTGAGGGAGCAGTTCTTC	CASRPTGVREQFF
TRBJ2-1	NA	TRBV25-1	TRBD2	TGTGCCAGCAGTGAACGACTAGCGAACCGCTCCTACAATGAGCAGTTCTTC	CASSERLANRSYNEQFF
TRBJ1-1	NA	TRBV6-4	NA	TGTGCCAGCAGGCCAACAGTGAACACTGAAGCTTTCTTT	CASRPTVNTEAFF
TRBJ2-1	NA	TRBV27	TRBD2	TGTGCCAGCGGGTTAGCGGGAGTTATGGATGAGCAGTTCTTC	CASGLAGVMDEQFF
TRBJ2-7	NA	TRBV7-6	TRBD1	TGTGCCAGCAGCTTGGGGACAGGGATTCCCTACGAGCAGTACTTC	CASSLGTGIPYEQYF
TRBJ2-7	NA	TRBV4-3	NA	TGCGCCAGCAGCTATGACTGGACGGAAACCTACGAGCAGTACTTC	CASSYDWTETYEQYF
TRBJ2-6	NA	TRBV11-2	TRBD1	TGTGCCAGCAGCTGGGACAGGGACTCTGGGGCCAACGTCCTGACTTTC	CASSWDRDSGANVLTF
TRBJ2-5	once	TRBV27	TRBD2	TGTGCCAGCAGTTTATTGCCGGGAGGTGGAGAAGAGACCCAGTACTTC	CASSLLPGGGEETQYF
TRBJ1-1	NA	TRBV28	NA	TGTGCCAGCAGTTTAGTGGGGTCAAAGAACACTGAAGCTTTCTTT	CASSLVGSKNTEAFF
TRBJ2-2	NA	TRBV27	TRBD2	TGTGCCAGCCGGGGGGTCATAGGGACCGGGGAGCTGTTTTTT	CASRGVIGTGELFF
TRBJ2-1	NA	TRBV5-5	NA	TGTGCCAGCTCTGCCTACCTGGGGGCGCGAGGTGAGCAGTTCTTC	CASSAYLGARGEQFF
TRBJ2-4	NA	TRBV5-1	NA	TGCGCCAGCAGCAAAGGACAGCAGTTAGCCAAAAACATTCAGTACTTC	CASSKGQQLAKNIQYF
TRBJ2-1	NA	TRBV7-3	NA	TGTGCCAGCAGCTTACGCCAGACCACCAACGCGGATGAGCAGTTCTTC	CASSLRQTTNADEQFF
TRBJ2-1	NA	TRBV27	TRBD2	TGTGCCAGCAGTCCCACGGCGGGAGGGCGGGGGAATGAGCAGTTCTTC	CASSPTAGGRGNEQFF
TRBJ2-2	NA	TRBV7-3	NA	TGTGCCAGCAGCTTAATGGGATCCGGGGAGCTGTTTTTT	CASSLMGSGELFF
TRBJ2-1	NA	TRBV4-3	NA	TGCGCCAGCAGCCAAGATAGGGCCGCTTACAATGAGCAGTTCTTC	CASSQDRAAYNEQFF
TRBJ2-7	NA	TRBV28	NA	TGTGCCAGCAGATTAGACCCGGGGAACATCTTGGAGCAGTACTTC	CASRLDPGNILEQYF
TRBJ2-1	NA	TRBV7-9	TRBD2	TGTGCCAGCAGCTTAGCTGCGGTGCGGGAGAGTGAGCAGTTCTTC	CASSLAAVRESEQFF
TRBJ2-1	NA	TRBV19	TRBD2	TGTGCCAGTAGTCTAGGACTAGCGGGATTCTTCGATGAGCAGTTCTTC	CASSLGLAGFFDEQFF
TRBJ2-1	NA	TRBV28	NA	TGTGCCAGCAACGGTCGAGGCCACCCTTACAATGAGCAGTTCTTC	CASNGRGHPYNEQFF
TRBJ1-6	NA	TRBV19	TRBD1	TGTGCCAGTAGCCCGACAGGGAATCAAAATTCACCCCTCCACTTT	CASSPTGNQNSPLHF
TRBJ2-1	NA	TRBV9	TRBD2	TGTGCCAGCAGCGCCCCTAGCGGGAAATTCTACAATGAGCAGTTCTTC	CASSAPSGKFYNEQFF
TRBJ2-5	NA	TRBV5-4	NA	TGTGCCAGCAGCTTGGGGGGGACAATGCCGAGGGGAGAGACCCAGTACTTC	CASSLGGTMPRGETQYF
TRBJ2-7	NA	TRBV6-1	NA	TGTGCCATCGGGACTGGGGTTTCAGGCTACGAGCAGTACTTC	CAIGTGVSGYEQYF
TRBJ2-3	NA	TRBV19	TRBD2	TGTGCCAGTAGACTAGCGGGAGGGACAGATACGCAGTATTTT	CASRLAGGTDTQYF
TRBJ2-5	NA	TRBV4-2	TRBD2	TGTGCCAGCAGCCAAGGCCTGGCGGTCCAGCGACTAGCGTCGACCCAGTACTTC	CASSQGLAVQRLASTQYF
TRBJ2-7	NA	TRBV27	TRBD2	TGTGCCAGCAGAACTAGCGGGAGCTACGAGCAGTACTTC	CASRTSGSYEQYF
TRBJ2-2	NA	TRBV4-1	TRBD1	TGCGCCAGCAGCCCCTGGGGGGGACAGGGAACCGGGGAGCTGTTTTTT	CASSPWGGQGTGELFF
TRBJ1-5	once	TRBV7-9	NA	TGTGCCAGCAGCTTAGGTCCCGGGGTGCATCAGCCCCAGCATTTT	CASSLGPGVHQPQHF
TRBJ2-7	NA	TRBV27	TRBD2	TGTGCCACCTCTCCTTTCTCCACTAGCGGGAGGCAGAGCGAGCAGTACTTC	CATSPFSTSGRQSEQYF
TRBJ2-1	NA	TRBV7-9	NA	TGTGCCAGCAGCTCCAACAGCTTACCTCCCGTCAATGAGCAGTTCTTC	CASSSNSLPPVNEQFF
TRBJ2-5	NA	TRBV2	NA	TGTGCCAGCAGTGAAGGGGTGATAGCCAAAGAGACCCAGTACTTC	CASSEGVIAKETQYF
TRBJ2-6	NA	TRBV10-1	TRBD1	TGCGCCACAGCCCCCAGGGGGACAAAGAGCTCTGGGGCCAACGTCCTGACTTTC	CATAPRGTKSSGANVLTF
TRBJ1-4	NA	TRBV28	TRBD1	TGTGCCAGCCGCCCCACCGGGACAGGGTGGGAAAAACTGTTTTTT	CASRPTGTGWEKLFF
TRBJ2-7	NA	TRBV4-1	NA	TGCGCCAGCAGCCAAGATACCCGGACTGCCGCCCCCTACGAGCAGTACTTC	CASSQDTRTAAPYEQYF
TRBJ1-4	NA	TRBV2	TRBD1	TGTGCCAGCAGTGAAGCGCTAGAGGGGGCGGAAGAAAAACTGTTTTTT	CASSEALEGAEEKLFF
TRBJ2-7	once	TRBV5-4	TRBD2	TGTGCCAGCAGCCGGGACCTAGCGGGAGGGACCTTCTACGAGCAGTACTTC	CASSRDLAGGTFYEQYF
TRBJ2-7	NA	TRBV27	NA	TGTGCCAGCAGTTTGGGGGGAGACACCTACGAGCAGTACTTC	CASSLGGDTYEQYF
TRBJ2-3	NA	TRBV29-1	TRBD1	TGCAGCGTTGATCCGGGACAGGGATTGGGTGATACGCAGTATTTT	CSVDPGQGLGDTQYF
TRBJ2-3	NA	TRBV6-5	NA	TGTGCCAGCAGTTACTCTGAGCATCCTCCCGGAGATACGCAGTATTTT	CASSYSEHPPGDTQYF
TRBJ2-7	NA	TRBV29-1	NA	TGCAGCGTTGAGGAGGGGGGGACCTACGAGCAGTACTTC	CSVEEGGTYEQYF